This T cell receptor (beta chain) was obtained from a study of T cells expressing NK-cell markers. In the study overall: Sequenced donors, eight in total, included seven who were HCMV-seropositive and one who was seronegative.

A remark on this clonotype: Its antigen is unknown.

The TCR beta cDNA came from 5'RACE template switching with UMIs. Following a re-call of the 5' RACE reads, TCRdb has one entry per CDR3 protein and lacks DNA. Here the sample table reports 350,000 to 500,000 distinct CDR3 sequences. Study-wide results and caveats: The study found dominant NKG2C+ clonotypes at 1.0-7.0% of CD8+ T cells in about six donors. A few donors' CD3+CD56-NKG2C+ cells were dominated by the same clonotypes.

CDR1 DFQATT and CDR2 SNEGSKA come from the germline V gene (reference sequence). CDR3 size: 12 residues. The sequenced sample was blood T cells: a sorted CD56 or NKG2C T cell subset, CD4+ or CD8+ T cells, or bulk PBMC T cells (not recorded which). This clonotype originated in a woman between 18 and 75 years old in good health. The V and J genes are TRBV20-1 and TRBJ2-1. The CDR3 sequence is CSACYLYNEQFF.